Listed here are 21 T cell receptor beta chains from one sample, sequenced in a study of cytomegalovirus exposure and HLA in healthy donors. The PCR was carried out with 60 Vbeta primers and 13 Jbeta primers. Sequencing used immunoSEQ multiplex PCR; TCRdb keeps in-frame clones, though not all of them. The sample carries roughly 100,000 clones, around 80% recorded once. Sample: PBMCs. All receptors derive from a man under 40 in good health and CMV-seropositive.

The table lists this clone with a few counts. V gene TRBV7-6 combines with J gene TRBJ2-2, with 10 bases aligning to TRBD1. This CDR3 spans 16 amino acids. Germline V gene sequence: CDR1 SGHVS, CDR2 FNYEAQ. Trimming took 4 bases from V and 3 from J; bases not matched to a gene: 5. In nucleotides, the CDR3 is TGTGCCAGCAGCTCCCCGGGACAGGGGTACACCGGGGAGCTGTTTTTT. Translated: CASSSPGQGYTGELFF.

On this clone: A junction boundary mismatches the germline segment, possibly from a read error. This chain uses TRBV7-7 with TRBJ1-4, with 8 bases matching TRBD1. This CDR3 spans 12 amino acids. From germline, CDR1 is SSHAT and CDR2 FNYEAQ (reference sequence). In DNA, the CDR3 is TGTGCTAGCAGGGGGCAGGATGAAAAACTGTTTTTT. Its translation is CASRGQDEKLFF.

The chain recombines TRBV9 with TRBJ1-2; 10 positions agree with TRBD1. Germline V gene data show CDR1 as SGDLS and CDR2 as YYNGEE. The CDR3 has 19 amino acids. The J segment lost 6 bases and the V segment lost 0 bases, leaving 17 bases of the junction unmatched. CDR3 DNA: TGTGCCAGCAGCGTAGGGCCTATCGGACAGGGGGGACGAGGCGATGGCTACACCTTC. It is translated as CASSVGPIGQGGRGDGYTF.

CDR3 residues: CASGAGGLGPEAFF. CDR3 sequence (DNA): TGTGCCAGCGGCGCAGGGGGTTTAGGGCCTGAAGCTTTCTTT. The chain couples TRBV7-9 to TRBJ1-1, with TRBD1 matching 7 bases. The J segment lost 6 bases and the V segment lost 8 bases, leaving 12 bases of the junction unmatched. This CDR3 spans 14 amino acids. Germline-derived CDR1 and CDR2 are SEHNR and FQNEAQ (reference sequence). The complete variable domain, with remaining parts taken from reference TRBV7-9 and TRBJ1-1, reads DTGVSQNPRHKITKRGQNVTFRCDPISEHNRLYWYRQTLGQGPEFLTYFQNEAQLEKSRLLSDRFSAERPKGSFSTLEIQRTEQGDSAMYLCASGAGGLGPEAFFGQGTRLTVV.

The V gene is TRBV9, the J gene TRBJ1-1, with unresolved D. CDR1 and CDR2 (germline): SGDLS, YYNGEE. V shed 3 bases and J shed 0 bases, with 9 bases lying between them. The CDR3 totals 14 residues. This CDR3 reads CASSASVMNTEAFF. In DNA, the CDR3 is TGTGCCAGCAGCGCGTCAGTTATGAACACTGAAGCTTTCTTT.

This chain links TRBV6-1 with TRBJ1-1; 11 bases map to TRBD1. The CDR3 has 15 residues. The germline V gene has CDR1 MNHNS and CDR2 SASEGT. With V trimmed by 5 bases and J by 5 bases, 7 bases remained unmatched. The CDR3 loop reads CASSSGTGGWTEAFF. Written as DNA, the CDR3 is TGTGCCAGCAGTTCCGGGACAGGGGGGTGGACTGAAGCTTTCTTT.

V and J are TRBV6-5 and TRBJ1-2, with a weak D call TRBD1 (5 bases). The CDR3 is 14 amino acids. Looked up from germline, CDR1 is MNHEY and CDR2 is SVGAGI. Trimming shortened V by 7 bases and J by 0 bases, and 12 bases separated the two germline ends. CDR3 DNA: TGTGCCAGCAAAAGACAGAACACTAACTATGGCTACACCTTC. Translation gives CASKRQNTNYGYTF.

The J gene is TRBJ1-6, the V gene TRBV4-1; 12 bases map to TRBD1. The ends lost 1 base at V and 9 bases at J; junction bases unmatched: 10. The CDR3 totals 18 residues. Germline-derived CDR1 and CDR2 are MGHRA and YSYEKL. The DNA of the CDR3 is TGCGCCAGCAGCCAAGCGGGGACAGGGGGCGGCCTAGCTTCACCCCTCCACTTT. Residues: CASSQAGTGGGLASPLHF.

The chain couples TRBV7-9 to TRBJ1-1; 7 bases align to TRBD1. The V gene's germline CDR1 is SEHNR and CDR2 FQNEAQ (reference sequence). The CDR3 has 14 amino acids. The ends lost 5 bases at V and 8 bases at J; junction bases unmatched: 11. In DNA form, the CDR3 reads TGTGCCAGCAGCCCGGGGGCAGGGGGTCGCGAAGCTTTCTTT. Its translation is CASSPGAGGREAFF.

The V call is TRBV5-1, the J call TRBJ1-2; TRBD1 might be the D (5 bases). In germline, CDR1 is SGHRS, CDR2 YFSETQ. CDR3 length: 13 amino acids. Deletions cut 4 bases from V and 6 bases from J, with 13 bases between. As DNA, the CDR3 is TGCGCCAGCAGCCCAGACAGCTTCGATGGCTACACCTTC. Translating it yields CASSPDSFDGYTF. Looking up the rest from reference TRBV5-1 and TRBJ1-2 gives the full variable domain: KAGVTQTPRYLIKTRGQQVTLSCSPISGHRSVSWYQQTPGQGLQFLFEYFSETQRNKGNFPGRFSGRQFSNSRSEMNVSTLELGDSALYLCASSPDSFDGYTFGSGTRLTVV.

This clone was counted only a few times. The chain carries TRBV11-2 and TRBJ1-3; tentatively, D is TRBD1 (6 bases). V lost 5 bases to trimming and J lost 0 bases, with 17 bases between them. Per germline, CDR1 SGHAT and CDR2 FQNNGV. The CDR3 has 17 residues. As DNA, the CDR3 is TGTGCCAGCAGCCACCGAGGGGGGGAGTACTCTGGAAACACCATATATTTT. Translating gives CASSHRGGEYSGNTIYF.

This clone has just a few counts. The J gene is TRBJ1-1, the V gene TRBV2, with D perhaps TRBD1 (6 bases). The CDR3 has 15 amino acids. The V and J ends lost 4 bases and 3 bases respectively, with 15 bases between them. Germline CDR1 and CDR2: SNHLY and FYNNEI. CDR3 DNA: TGTGCCAGCAGTGCACAGGGCACCCTGCACACTGAAGCTTTCTTT. It specifies CASSAQGTLHTEAFF.

The chain is built from TRBV29-1 and TRBJ2-1, with a possible D match to TRBD1 (6 bases). Deletions cut 0 bases from V and 4 bases from J, with 16 bases between. Germline loops: CDR1 SQVTM, CDR2 ANQGSEA. CDR3 length: 16 residues. The CDR3 bases are TGCAGCGTTGAAGATGGAGACAGGAAAAGATACAATGAGCAGTTCTTC. Amino acids: CSVEDGDRKRYNEQFF.

The rearrangement links TRBV6-4 to TRBJ2-2, with D perhaps matching TRBD1 (6 bases). The CDR3 length is 16 residues. Trimming stripped 5 bases from V and 4 bases from J, with 17 bases between. Germline V gene sequence: CDR1 MRHNA, CDR2 SNTAGT. Written as DNA, the CDR3 is TGTGCCAGCAGTCAGGGGTCAGGGCCAGGCACCGGGGAGCTGTTTTTT. It is translated as CASSQGSGPGTGELFF.

This chain joins TRBV5-6 and TRBJ2-6; 7 bases map to TRBD1. After removal of 0 bases from V and 0 bases from J, the junction contained 6 bases not matched to a gene. This CDR3 region has 18 residues. Germline CDR1 reads SGHDT; CDR2 reads YYEEEE. The CDR3 region is CASSLGQGALSGANVLTF. CDR3 sequence (DNA): TGTGCCAGCAGCTTGGGACAGGGAGCCCTCTCTGGGGCCAACGTCCTGACTTTC.

This clone occurred a few times. The chain recombines TRBV5-1 with TRBJ2-1, with 10 bases that match TRBD1. This CDR3 contains 15 residues. Trimming at V came to 4 bases and at J to 6 bases, leaving 7 bases not matched to a gene. Germline CDR1 and CDR2: SGHRS and YFSETQ. For the CDR3, the DNA is TGCGCCAGCAGCAGCGGACAGGGGGTGATCAATGAGCAGTTCTTC. This encodes CASSSGQGVINEQFF.

In its sample, this clone was seen a few times. The chain combines TRBV9 with TRBJ1-2; tentative D call: TRBD1 (5 bases). This CDR3 is built from 16 residues. Looked up from germline, CDR1 is SGDLS and CDR2 is YYNGEE. Trimming removed 2 bases from V and 4 bases from J, with 18 bases in between. The CDR3 is CASSVGVEGYGYGYTF. CDR3 bases: TGTGCCAGCAGCGTTGGAGTGGAGGGGTACGGCTATGGCTACACCTTC. Full variable domain (missing parts from reference TRBV9 and TRBJ1-2): DSGVTQTPKHLITATGQRVTLRCSPRSGDLSVYWYQQSLDQGLQFLIQYYNGEERAKGNILERFSAQQFPDLHSELNLSSLELGDSALYFCASSVGVEGYGYGYTFGSGTRLTVV.

The chain links TRBV5-7 to TRBJ1-6; D might be TRBD1 (5 bases). TRBV5-7 is given ORF status, its function remaining uncertain. CDR3 length: 14 residues. The V gene lost 0 bases and the J gene lost 10 bases, with 11 bases spanning the gap. Here the CDR3 reads CASSLARDQSPLHF. The CDR3 bases are TGTGCCAGCAGCTTGGCCAGGGATCAGTCACCCCTCCACTTT.

The chain couples TRBV28 to TRBJ2-3; 9 bases fit TRBD1. Trimming at V came to 3 bases and at J to 9 bases, leaving 7 bases not matched to a gene. This CDR3 has 14 residues. Germline V gene lookup returns CDR1 MDHEN and CDR2 SYDVKM. The CDR3 loop is CASSFLATGGTQYF. The CDR3 DNA sequence: TGTGCCAGCAGTTTTCTTGCGACAGGGGGAACGCAGTATTTT.

The chain carries TRBV5-1 and TRBJ2-3, with a possible D match to TRBD1 (6 bases). Germline CDR1 SGHRS, CDR2 YFSETQ. V dropped 0 bases and J dropped 1 base, with 9 bases sitting between them. CDR3 length: 15 residues. CDR3 residues: CASSLAPGGTDTQYF. DNA of the CDR3: TGCGCCAGCAGCTTGGCCCCAGGGGGCACAGATACGCAGTATTTT. Supplemented by reference TRBV5-1 and TRBJ2-3, the full variable domain reads KAGVTQTPRYLIKTRGQQVTLSCSPISGHRSVSWYQQTPGQGLQFLFEYFSETQRNKGNFPGRFSGRQFSNSRSEMNVSTLELGDSALYLCASSLAPGGTDTQYFGPGTRLTVL.

The chain combines TRBV4-2 with TRBJ1-3; D gene unclear. Trimming stripped 1 base from V and 0 bases from J, with 10 bases between. The CDR3 spans 16 residues. Germline V CDR1 and CDR2: LGHNA, YNFKEQ. The CDR3, as DNA: TGTGCCAGCAGCCAAGTTGAATTAGACTCTGGAAACACCATATATTTT. It translates to CASSQVELDSGNTIYF.